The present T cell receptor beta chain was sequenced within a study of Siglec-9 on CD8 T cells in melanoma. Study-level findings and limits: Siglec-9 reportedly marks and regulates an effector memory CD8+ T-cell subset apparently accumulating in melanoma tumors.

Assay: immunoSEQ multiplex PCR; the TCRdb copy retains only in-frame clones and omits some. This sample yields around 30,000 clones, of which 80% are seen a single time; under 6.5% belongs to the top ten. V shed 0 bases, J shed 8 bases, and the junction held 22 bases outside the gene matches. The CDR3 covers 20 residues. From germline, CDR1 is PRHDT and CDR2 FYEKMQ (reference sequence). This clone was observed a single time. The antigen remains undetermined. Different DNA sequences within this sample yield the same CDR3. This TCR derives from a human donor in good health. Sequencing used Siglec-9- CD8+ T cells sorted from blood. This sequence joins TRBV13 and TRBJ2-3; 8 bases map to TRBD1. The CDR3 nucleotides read TGTGCCAGCAGCTTAGGCCCGGGACAGGAACCCCCCTATTCAGGGCGTACGCAGTATTTT. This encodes CASSLGPGQEPPYSGRTQYF.